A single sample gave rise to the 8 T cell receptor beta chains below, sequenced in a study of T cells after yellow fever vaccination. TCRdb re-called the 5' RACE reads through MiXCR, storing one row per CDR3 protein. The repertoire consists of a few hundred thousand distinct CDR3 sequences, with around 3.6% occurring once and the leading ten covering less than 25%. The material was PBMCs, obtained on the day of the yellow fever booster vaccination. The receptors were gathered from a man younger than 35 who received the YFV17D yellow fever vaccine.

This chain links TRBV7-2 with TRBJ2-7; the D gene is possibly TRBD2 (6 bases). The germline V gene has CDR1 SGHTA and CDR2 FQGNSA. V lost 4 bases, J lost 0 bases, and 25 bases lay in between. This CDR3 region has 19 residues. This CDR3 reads CASSSGGYPGPHFSYEQYV. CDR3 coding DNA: TGTGCCAGCAGCTCCGGAGGGTACCCGGGACCGCATTTCTCCTACGAGCAGTACGTC.

CDR3 sequence: CASSESRLAVSSYEQYV. In nucleotides, the CDR3 is TGCGCCAGCAGTGAGTCGAGACTAGCGGTTAGCTCCTACGAGCAGTACGTC. This chain connects TRBV10-1 to TRBJ2-7; 9 bases map to TRBD2. Per germline, CDR1 WNHNN and CDR2 SYGVQD (reference sequence). The CDR3 extends over 17 amino acids. J gave up 0 bases and V 0 bases, and 6 bases lay outside the gene matches.

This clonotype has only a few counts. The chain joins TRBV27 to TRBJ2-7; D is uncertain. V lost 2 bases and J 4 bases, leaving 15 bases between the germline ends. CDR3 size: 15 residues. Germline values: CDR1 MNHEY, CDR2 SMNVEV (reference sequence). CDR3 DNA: TGTGCCAGCAGTTTACGCCCAGCGCGGATATACGAGCAGTACGTC. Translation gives CASSLRPARIYEQYV.

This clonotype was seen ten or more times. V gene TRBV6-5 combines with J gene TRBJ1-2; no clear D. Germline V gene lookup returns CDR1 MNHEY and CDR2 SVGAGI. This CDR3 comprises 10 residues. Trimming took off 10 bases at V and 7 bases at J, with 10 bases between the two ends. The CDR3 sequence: CATFGVGYTF. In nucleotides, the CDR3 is TGTGCCACCTTCGGAGTTGGCTACACCTTC.

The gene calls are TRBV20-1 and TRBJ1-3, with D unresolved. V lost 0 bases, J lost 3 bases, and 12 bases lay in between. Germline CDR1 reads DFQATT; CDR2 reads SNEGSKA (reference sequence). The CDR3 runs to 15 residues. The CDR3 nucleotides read TGCAGTGCTAGAGATCGGGCATATTATGGAAACACCATATATTTT. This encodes CSARDRAYYGNTIYF.

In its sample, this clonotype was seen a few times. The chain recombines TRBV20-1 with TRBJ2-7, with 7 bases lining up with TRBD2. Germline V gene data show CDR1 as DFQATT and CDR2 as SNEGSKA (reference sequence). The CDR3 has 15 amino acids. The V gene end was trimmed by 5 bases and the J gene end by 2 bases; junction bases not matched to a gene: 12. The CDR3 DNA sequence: TGCAGTGCTTCGCCCGGGGGGAAAGCCCCCTACGAGCAGTACGTC. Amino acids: CSASPGGKAPYEQYV.

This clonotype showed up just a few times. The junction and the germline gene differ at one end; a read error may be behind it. The CDR3 loop reads CASTLASPWISGNTIYF. CDR3 DNA sequence: TGTGCCAGCACTTTAGCATCCCCATGGATCTCTGGAAACACCATATATTTT. The chain has TRBV12-3 or TRBV12-4 and TRBJ1-3; D gene unclear. CDR3 length: 17 amino acids.

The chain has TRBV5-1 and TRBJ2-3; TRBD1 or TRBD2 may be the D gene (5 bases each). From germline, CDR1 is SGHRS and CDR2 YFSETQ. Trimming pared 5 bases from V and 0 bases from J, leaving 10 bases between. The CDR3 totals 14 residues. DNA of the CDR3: TGCGCCAGCAGTCAGAGGGGAAGCACAGATACGCAGTATTTT. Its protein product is CASSQRGSTDTQYF.